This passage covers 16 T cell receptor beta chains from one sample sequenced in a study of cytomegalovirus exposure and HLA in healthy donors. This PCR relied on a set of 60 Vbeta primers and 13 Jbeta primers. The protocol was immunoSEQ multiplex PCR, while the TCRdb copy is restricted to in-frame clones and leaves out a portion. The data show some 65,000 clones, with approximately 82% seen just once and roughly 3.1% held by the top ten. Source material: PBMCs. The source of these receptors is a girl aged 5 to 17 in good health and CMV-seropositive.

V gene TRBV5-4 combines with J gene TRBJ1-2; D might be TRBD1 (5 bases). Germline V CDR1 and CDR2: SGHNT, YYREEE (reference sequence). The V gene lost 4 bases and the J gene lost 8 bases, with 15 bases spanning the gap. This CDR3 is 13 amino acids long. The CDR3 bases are TGTGCCAGCAGCCTTCCAGGGTCTTTAGGCTACACCTTC. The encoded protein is CASSLPGSLGYTF.

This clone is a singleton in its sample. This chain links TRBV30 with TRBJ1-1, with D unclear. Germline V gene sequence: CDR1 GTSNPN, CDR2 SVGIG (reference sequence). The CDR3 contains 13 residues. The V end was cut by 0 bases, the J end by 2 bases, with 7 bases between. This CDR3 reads CAWSVWPNTEAFF. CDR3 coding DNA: TGTGCCTGGAGTGTATGGCCCAACACTGAAGCTTTCTTT. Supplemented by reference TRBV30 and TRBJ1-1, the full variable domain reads SQTIHQWPATLVQPVGSPLSLECTVEGTSNPNLYWYRQAAGRGLQLLFYSVGIGQISSEVPQNLSASRPQDRQFILSSKKLLLSDSGFYLCAWSVWPNTEAFFGQGTRLTVV.

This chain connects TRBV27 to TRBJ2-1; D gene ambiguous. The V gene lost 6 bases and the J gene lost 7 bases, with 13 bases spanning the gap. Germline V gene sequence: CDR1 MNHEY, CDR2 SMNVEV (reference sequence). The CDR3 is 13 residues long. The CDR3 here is CASSPGSANEQFF. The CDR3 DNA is TGTGCCAGCAGCCCCGGCAGCGCTAATGAGCAGTTCTTC.

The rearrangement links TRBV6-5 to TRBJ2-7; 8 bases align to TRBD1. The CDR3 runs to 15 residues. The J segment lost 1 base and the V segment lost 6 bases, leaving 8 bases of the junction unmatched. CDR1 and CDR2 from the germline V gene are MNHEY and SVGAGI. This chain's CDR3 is CASSDRGRASYEQYF. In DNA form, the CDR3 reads TGTGCCAGCAGCGACAGGGGACGGGCTTCCTACGAGCAGTACTTC.

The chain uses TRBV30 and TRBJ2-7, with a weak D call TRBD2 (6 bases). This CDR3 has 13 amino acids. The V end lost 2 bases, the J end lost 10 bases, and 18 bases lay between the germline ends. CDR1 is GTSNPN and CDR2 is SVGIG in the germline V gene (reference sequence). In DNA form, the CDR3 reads TGTGCCTGGAGTATAAGCCGTGGAGGGGTTCAGTACTTC. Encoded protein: CAWSISRGGVQYF.

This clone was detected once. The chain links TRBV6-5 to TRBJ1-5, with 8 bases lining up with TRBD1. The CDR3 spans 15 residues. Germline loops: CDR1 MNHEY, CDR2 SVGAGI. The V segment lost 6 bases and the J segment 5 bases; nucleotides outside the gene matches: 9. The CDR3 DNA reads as TGTGCCAGCAGCACGGGACAGGAGGGAGATCAGCCCCAGCATTTT. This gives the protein CASSTGQEGDQPQHF.

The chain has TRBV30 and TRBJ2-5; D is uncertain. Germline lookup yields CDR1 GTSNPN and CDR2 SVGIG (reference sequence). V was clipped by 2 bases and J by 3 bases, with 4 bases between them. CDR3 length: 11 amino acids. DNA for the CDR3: TGTGCCTGGAGTTTCAAAGAGACCCAGTACTTC. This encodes CAWSFKETQYF.

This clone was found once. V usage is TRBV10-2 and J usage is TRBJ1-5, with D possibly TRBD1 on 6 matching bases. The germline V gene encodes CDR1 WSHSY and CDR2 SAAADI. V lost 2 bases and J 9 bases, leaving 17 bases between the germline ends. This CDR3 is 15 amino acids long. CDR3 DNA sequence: TGCGCCAGCAGTGAGGCCGACCAGGGGCTTCGGCCCCAGCATTTT. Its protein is CASSEADQGLRPQHF.

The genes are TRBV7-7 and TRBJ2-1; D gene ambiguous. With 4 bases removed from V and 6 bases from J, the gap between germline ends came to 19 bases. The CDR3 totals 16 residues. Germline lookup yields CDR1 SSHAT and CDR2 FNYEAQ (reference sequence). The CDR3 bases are TGTGCCAGCAGCTCTACACCCGCAACAGTATTCAATGAGCAGTTCTTC. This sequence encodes CASSSTPATVFNEQFF.

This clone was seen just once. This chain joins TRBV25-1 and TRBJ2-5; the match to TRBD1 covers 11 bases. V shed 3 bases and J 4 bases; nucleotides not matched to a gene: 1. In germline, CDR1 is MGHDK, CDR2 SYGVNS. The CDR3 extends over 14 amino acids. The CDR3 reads CASSEGTGGETQYF. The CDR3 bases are TGTGCCAGCAGTGAGGGGACAGGGGGAGAGACCCAGTACTTC.

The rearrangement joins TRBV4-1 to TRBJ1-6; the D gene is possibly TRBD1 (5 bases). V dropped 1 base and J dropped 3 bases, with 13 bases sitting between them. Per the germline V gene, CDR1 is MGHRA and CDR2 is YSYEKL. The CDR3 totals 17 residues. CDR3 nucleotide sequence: TGCGCCAGCAGCCAAGCTTCGGGGGATGACTATAATTCACCCCTCCACTTT. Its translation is CASSQASGDDYNSPLHF.

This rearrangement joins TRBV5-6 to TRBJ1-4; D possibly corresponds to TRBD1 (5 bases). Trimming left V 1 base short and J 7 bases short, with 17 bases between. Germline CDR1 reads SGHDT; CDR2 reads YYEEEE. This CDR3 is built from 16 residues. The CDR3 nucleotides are TGTGCCAGCAGCTTGAGCAGGAACAATAGGGGTGAAAAACTGTTTTTT. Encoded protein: CASSLSRNNRGEKLFF.

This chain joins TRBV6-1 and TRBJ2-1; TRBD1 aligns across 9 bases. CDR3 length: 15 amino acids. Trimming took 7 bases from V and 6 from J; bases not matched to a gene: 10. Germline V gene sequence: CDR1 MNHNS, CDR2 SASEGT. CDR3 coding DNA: TGTGCCAGCACCGACCAACAGGGGGCGCGCAATGAGCAGTTCTTC. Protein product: CASTDQQGARNEQFF.

CDR3 region: CASSQDLARDSYEQYF. The DNA for the CDR3 is TGCGCCAGCAGCCAAGATTTAGCCCGGGACTCCTACGAGCAGTACTTC. The V call is TRBV4-3, the J call TRBJ2-7, with a possible D match to TRBD2 (5 bases). The V gene lost 0 bases and the J gene lost 0 bases, with 12 bases spanning the gap. Looked up from germline, CDR1 is LGHNA and CDR2 is YSLEER. This CDR3 spans 16 amino acids.

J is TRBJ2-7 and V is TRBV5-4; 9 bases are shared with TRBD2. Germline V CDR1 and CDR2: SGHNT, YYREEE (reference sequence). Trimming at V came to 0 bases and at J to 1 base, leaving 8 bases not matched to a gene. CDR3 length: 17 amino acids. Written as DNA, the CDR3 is TGTGCCAGCAGCTTGGGGGGCGGGAGGGTAGGGTCCTACGAGCAGTACTTC. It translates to CASSLGGGRVGSYEQYF.

The DNA of the CDR3 is TGCGCCAGCAGTGAGTCAAGGGGGAGGGGACAAGAGACCCAGTACTTC. As protein: CASSESRGRGQETQYF. J is TRBJ2-5 and V is TRBV10-1, with a possible D match to TRBD2 (7 bases). This CDR3 has 16 residues. Germline V CDR1 and CDR2: WNHNN, SYGVQD (reference sequence). V was pared by 0 bases and J by 2 bases, with 13 bases between.